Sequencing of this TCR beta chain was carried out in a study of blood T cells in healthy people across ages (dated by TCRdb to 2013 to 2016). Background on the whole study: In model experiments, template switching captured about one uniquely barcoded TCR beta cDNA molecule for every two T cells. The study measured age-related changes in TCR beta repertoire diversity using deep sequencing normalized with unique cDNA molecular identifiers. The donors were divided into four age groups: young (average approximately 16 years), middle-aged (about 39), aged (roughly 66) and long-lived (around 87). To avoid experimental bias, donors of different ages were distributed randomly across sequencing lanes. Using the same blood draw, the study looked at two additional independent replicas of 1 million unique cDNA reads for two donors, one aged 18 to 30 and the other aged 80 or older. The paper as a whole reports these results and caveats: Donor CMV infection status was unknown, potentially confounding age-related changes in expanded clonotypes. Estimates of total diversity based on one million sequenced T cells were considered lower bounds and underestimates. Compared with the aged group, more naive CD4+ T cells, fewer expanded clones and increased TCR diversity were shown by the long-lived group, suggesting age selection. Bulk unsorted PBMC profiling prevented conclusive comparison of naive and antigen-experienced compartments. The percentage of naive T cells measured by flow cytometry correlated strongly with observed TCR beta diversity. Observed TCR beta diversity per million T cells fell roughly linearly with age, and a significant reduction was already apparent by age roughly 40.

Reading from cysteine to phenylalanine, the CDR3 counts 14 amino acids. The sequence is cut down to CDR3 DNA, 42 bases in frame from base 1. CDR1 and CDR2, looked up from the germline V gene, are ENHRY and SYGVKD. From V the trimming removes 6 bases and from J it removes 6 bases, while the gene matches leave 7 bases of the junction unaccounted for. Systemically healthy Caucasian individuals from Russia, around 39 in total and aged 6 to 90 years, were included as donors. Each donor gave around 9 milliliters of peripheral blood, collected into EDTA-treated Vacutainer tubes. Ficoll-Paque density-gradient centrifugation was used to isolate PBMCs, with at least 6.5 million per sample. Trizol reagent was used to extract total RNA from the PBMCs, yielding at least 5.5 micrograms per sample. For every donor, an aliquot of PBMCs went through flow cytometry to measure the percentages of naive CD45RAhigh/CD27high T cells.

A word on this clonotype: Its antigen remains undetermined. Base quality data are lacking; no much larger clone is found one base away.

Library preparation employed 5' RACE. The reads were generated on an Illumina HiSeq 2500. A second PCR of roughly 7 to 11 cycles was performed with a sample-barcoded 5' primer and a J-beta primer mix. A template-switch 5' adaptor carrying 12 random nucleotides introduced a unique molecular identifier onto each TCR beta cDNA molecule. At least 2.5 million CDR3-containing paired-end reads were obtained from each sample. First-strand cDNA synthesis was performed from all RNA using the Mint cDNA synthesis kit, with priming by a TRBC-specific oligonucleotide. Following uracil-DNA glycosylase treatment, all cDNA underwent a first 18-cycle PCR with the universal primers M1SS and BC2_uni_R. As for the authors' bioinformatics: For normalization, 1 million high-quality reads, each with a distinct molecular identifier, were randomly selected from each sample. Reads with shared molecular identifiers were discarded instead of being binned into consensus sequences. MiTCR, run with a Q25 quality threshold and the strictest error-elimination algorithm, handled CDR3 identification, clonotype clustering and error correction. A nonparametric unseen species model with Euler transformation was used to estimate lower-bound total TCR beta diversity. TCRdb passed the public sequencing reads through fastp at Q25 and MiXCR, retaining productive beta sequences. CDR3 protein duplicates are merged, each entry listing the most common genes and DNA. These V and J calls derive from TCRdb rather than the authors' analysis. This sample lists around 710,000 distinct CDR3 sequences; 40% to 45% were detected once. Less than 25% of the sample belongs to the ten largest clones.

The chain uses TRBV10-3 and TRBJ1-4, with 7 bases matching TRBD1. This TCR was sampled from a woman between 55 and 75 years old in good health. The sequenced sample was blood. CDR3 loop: CAIRTGSGDEKLFF. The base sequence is TGTGCCATCAGGACAGGGTCGGGGGATGAAAAACTGTTTTTT.